This T cell receptor (beta chain) was sequenced for a study of tumor and adjacent non-tumor tissue in lung cancer. Across the whole study: Aged about 31 to 80 years, patients included roughly 10 men and roughly 5 women with stage I to III disease. Study-level findings and limits: Top 100 clones took a larger repertoire share in normal lung. Significantly higher TCR diversity was found in tumor than normal lung. Shorter survival was associated with higher TCR diversity in tumors.

The library came from three nested PCR rounds adapted from ARM-PCR protocols. TCRdb itself ran the multiplex PCR reads through MiXCR, one entry per CDR3 protein. The sample has some 80,000 distinct CDR3 sequences; less than 85% are singletons. This clonotype has at least ten counts. Its specificity is not known. This sample's RNA came from whole unsorted tissue. This non-tumor lung sample came from over 3 cm beyond the tumor edge. Deletions cut 1 base from V and 2 bases from J, with 10 bases between. CDR1 and CDR2 (germline): DFQATT, SNEGSKA (reference sequence). CDR3 length equals 14 residues. The TCR originated in a man aged 65 to 85 with non-small cell lung cancer. Sequencing was done on a sample of distant non-tumor lung tissue. The chain employs TRBV20-1 and TRBJ2-3; D is unclear. The CDR3 region has the DNA TGCAGTGCTAGAGTGGCAGGAGACACAGATACGCAGTATTTT. This gives the protein CSARVAGDTDTQYF.